A selection of T cell receptor beta chains follows, all from one sample in a study of somatic mutations in cytotoxic T cells in rheumatoid arthritis. Method: immunoSEQ multiplex PCR; TCRdb's copy keeps in-frame clones and lacks some. The data contain 13,000 or so clones, 82% of them singletons. The material sequenced was CD8+ T cells sorted from blood. These receptors all come from an adult with rheumatoid arthritis. CDR3s include the opening cysteine and the closing phenylalanine or tryptophan. Each record gives: J gene, CDR3 length, D gene, clone size, V gene, CDR3 DNA, CDR3 protein. A D gene is named only where the DNA matches it firmly. For some rows the clone size is stated as once, few or many, or as a class when expanded; others skip it.

j_call: TRBJ1-4; cdr3_length: 13; d_call: -; clone_size: -; v_call: TRBV27; cdr3_nt: TGTGCCAGCAGTTTAAGGACAAATGAAAAACTGTTTTTT; cdr3_aa: CASSLRTNEKLFF
j_call: TRBJ1-4; cdr3_length: 14; d_call: -; clone_size: -; v_call: TRBV30; cdr3_nt: TGTGCCTGGGGGGGGTCCGGGCTTAGTGAAAAACTGTTTTTT; cdr3_aa: CAWGGSGLSEKLFF
j_call: TRBJ1-5; cdr3_length: 16; d_call: -; clone_size: -; v_call: TRBV28; cdr3_nt: TGTGCCAGCAGCCCCGGTGTCGGGGACCACAATCAGCCCCAGCATTTT; cdr3_aa: CASSPGVGDHNQPQHF
j_call: TRBJ2-7; cdr3_length: 14; d_call: -; clone_size: -; v_call: TRBV10-3; cdr3_nt: TGTGCCATCAGGACTATTCAGTCCCCCTACGAGCAGTACTTC; cdr3_aa: CAIRTIQSPYEQYF
j_call: TRBJ2-2; cdr3_length: 15; d_call: TRBD2; clone_size: -; v_call: TRBV6-5; cdr3_nt: TGTGCCAGCAGTTACTCGAAGGGAGGGGCCGGGGAGCTGTTTTTT; cdr3_aa: CASSYSKGGAGELFF
j_call: TRBJ1-3; cdr3_length: 17; d_call: -; clone_size: -; v_call: TRBV5-6; cdr3_nt: TGTGCCAGCAGCTTGGCGGCGGGGTTGAGCTCTGGAAACACCATATATTTT; cdr3_aa: CASSLAAGLSSGNTIYF
j_call: TRBJ2-7; cdr3_length: 13; d_call: -; clone_size: few; v_call: TRBV27; cdr3_nt: TGTGCCAGCAGTTTCACTCCCTACTACGAGCAGTACTTC; cdr3_aa: CASSFTPYYEQYF
j_call: TRBJ2-1; cdr3_length: 15; d_call: TRBD2; clone_size: -; v_call: TRBV5-8; cdr3_nt: TGTGCCAGCAGCGTACTAGCGGGAGGGCCGGTGCAGCAGTTCTTC; cdr3_aa: CASSVLAGGPVQQFF
j_call: TRBJ2-1; cdr3_length: 16; d_call: TRBD2; clone_size: -; v_call: TRBV6-4; cdr3_nt: TGTGCCAGCAGTTTGAAGGCTAGCGGGGGCCGGAATGAGCAGTTCTTC; cdr3_aa: CASSLKASGGRNEQFF
j_call: TRBJ2-5; cdr3_length: 12; d_call: -; clone_size: -; v_call: TRBV2; cdr3_nt: TGTGCCAGCACGCCGGCGCAAGAGACCCAGTACTTC; cdr3_aa: CASTPAQETQYF
j_call: TRBJ1-1; cdr3_length: 14; d_call: -; clone_size: -; v_call: TRBV2; cdr3_nt: TGTGCCAGCAGTGGAGAAGAATATTACCTAGGGGCTTTCTTT; cdr3_aa: CASSGEEYYLGAFF
j_call: TRBJ1-1; cdr3_length: 14; d_call: -; clone_size: -; v_call: TRBV5-1; cdr3_nt: TGCGCCAGCAGCCAAAGGGGTCCTGAGGCTGAAGCTTTCTTT; cdr3_aa: CASSQRGPEAEAFF
j_call: TRBJ2-7; cdr3_length: 16; d_call: -; clone_size: -; v_call: TRBV2; cdr3_nt: TGTGCCAGCAGTGAACCGACAGGTCCCAGCTCCTACGAGCAGTACTTC; cdr3_aa: CASSEPTGPSSYEQYF